Presented here are 13 T cell receptor beta chains from one specimen sequenced in a study of cytomegalovirus exposure and HLA in healthy donors. In the PCR, 60 Vbeta and 13 Jbeta primers were used. The method was immunoSEQ multiplex PCR; TCRdb's version includes in-frame clones alone and lacks a portion of them. The table lists about 160,000 clones, 65% to 85% of them singletons. The sample comprised PBMCs. These receptors all stem from a woman aged 45 to 65 in good health and CMV-seropositive.

This rearrangement joins TRBV4-1 to TRBJ1-6; TRBD1 agrees at 7 bases. The germline V gene encodes CDR1 MGHRA and CDR2 YSYEKL. With V trimmed by 6 bases and J by 10 bases, 12 bases remained unmatched. This CDR3 is built from 15 residues. CDR3 in DNA: TGCGCCAGCAGTCTAGAACAGGGGTTGGGGTCACCCCTCCACTTT. It codes for CASSLEQGLGSPLHF.

By its share, this clone is medium-sized. This CDR3 reads CASSYNAGPQHF. The CDR3 DNA reads TGTGCCAGCAGTTACAACGCAGGGCCCCAGCATTTT. This chain links TRBV6-6 with TRBJ1-5; no clear D. Germline CDR1 and CDR2: MNHNY and SVGAGI (reference sequence). Deletions cut 2 bases from V and 9 bases from J, with 8 bases between. The CDR3 has 12 residues.

The chain couples TRBV6-1 to TRBJ2-7; D might be TRBD1 (6 bases). Trimming pared 6 bases from V and 3 bases from J, leaving 12 bases between. The CDR3 runs to 13 residues. The V gene's germline CDR1 is MNHNS and CDR2 SASEGT. The DNA for the CDR3 is TGTGCCAGCAGCCCCGGGACACACTACGAGCAGTACTTC. Its translation: CASSPGTHYEQYF.

This clone was found a few times. The genes are TRBV7-2 and TRBJ2-7; TRBD2 agrees at 13 bases. The J segment lost 6 bases and the V segment lost 3 bases, leaving 2 bases of the junction unmatched. The CDR3 is made up of 14 amino acids. Germline loops: CDR1 SGHTA, CDR2 FQGNSA. The CDR3 region has the DNA TGTGCCAGCAGCTTGGGACTAGCGGGAACCGAGCAGTACTTC. Encoded protein: CASSLGLAGTEQYF.

A single count supports this clone. At one end, the junction sequence differs from germline, possibly due to a read error. The chain couples TRBV7-9 to TRBJ2-7; possible D gene TRBD1, 5 bases. Germline V gives CDR1 SEHNR, CDR2 FQNEAQ (reference sequence). The CDR3 consists of 13 residues. CDR3 loop: CSSSARGSYEQYF. CDR3 bases: TGTTCCAGCAGCGCAAGGGGTTCCTACGAGCAGTACTTC.

The chain is built from TRBV9 and TRBJ2-1, with 10 bases that match TRBD2. CDR1 SGDLS and CDR2 YYNGEE come from the germline V gene. This CDR3 has 15 residues. V was clipped by 5 bases and J by 6 bases; unmatched bases: 8. The CDR3 here is CASSAGASGSNEQFF. CDR3 in DNA: TGTGCCAGCAGTGCCGGGGCTAGCGGGAGCAATGAGCAGTTCTTC. Drawing the rest from reference TRBV9 and TRBJ2-1, the complete variable domain is DSGVTQTPKHLITATGQRVTLRCSPRSGDLSVYWYQQSLDQGLQFLIQYYNGEERAKGNILERFSAQQFPDLHSELNLSSLELGDSALYFCASSAGASGSNEQFFGPGTRLTVL.

The chain is built from TRBV29-1 and TRBJ2-1; D might be TRBD1 (5 bases). V lost 7 bases to trimming and J lost 4 bases, with 11 bases between them. Germline V CDR1 and CDR2: SQVTM, ANQGSEA. The CDR3 totals 12 residues. The CDR3 here is CSAATEYNEQFF. The CDR3 nucleotides read TGCAGCGCAGCGACAGAGTACAATGAGCAGTTCTTC.

This clone was observed once. The genes are TRBV11-3 and TRBJ2-5; D is possibly TRBD1 (6 bases). The ends were cut back, 3 bases at V and 5 bases at J, with 13 bases in the middle. CDR1 and CDR2 (germline): SGHNT, YENEEA. CDR3 length: 14 residues. CDR3 residues: CASSFTGMGETQYF. In nucleotides, the CDR3 is TGTGCCAGCAGCTTTACAGGGATGGGGGAGACCCAGTACTTC.

This rearrangement joins TRBV7-9 to TRBJ1-5; 9 nucleotides align to TRBD1. Germline V gene lookup returns CDR1 SEHNR and CDR2 FQNEAQ (reference sequence). The CDR3 extends over 15 amino acids. The V gene end was trimmed by 5 bases and the J gene end by 5 bases; junction bases not matched to a gene: 7. The CDR3 loop reads CASSPLTGGDQPQHF. CDR3 bases: TGTGCCAGCAGCCCCCTTACAGGGGGCGATCAGCCCCAGCATTTT.

The rearrangement joins TRBV6-6 to TRBJ1-4; 8 bases line up with TRBD1. CDR1 is MNHNY, CDR2 SVGAGI, per germline (reference sequence). This CDR3 is built from 15 residues. Trimming took 5 bases from V and 11 from J; bases not matched to a gene: 13. CDR3 loop: CASSPAGQGAQKLFF. CDR3 in DNA: TGTGCCAGCAGTCCTGCCGGGCAGGGGGCGCAGAAACTGTTTTTT.

This chain links TRBV7-2 with TRBJ1-1; TRBD1 matches at 9 bases. The CDR3 contains 13 residues. The germline V gene has CDR1 SGHTA and CDR2 FQGNSA. The J segment lost 9 bases and the V segment lost 5 bases, leaving 7 bases of the junction unmatched. CDR3 bases: TGTGCCAGCAGCCTCCGACAGGGGGGCCAAGCTTTCTTT. Translated: CASSLRQGGQAFF. The full variable domain, completed using reference TRBV7-2 and TRBJ1-1, is GAGVSQSPSNKVTEKGKDVELRCDPISGHTALYWYRQSLGQGLEFLIYFQGNSAPDKSGLPSDRFSAERTGGSVSTLTIQRTQQEDSAVYLCASSLRQGGQAFFGQGTRLTVV.

The chain joins TRBV7-2 to TRBJ2-5, with a tentative D call TRBD2 (5 bases). V dropped 4 bases and J dropped 1 base, with 10 bases sitting between them. The germline V gene has CDR1 SGHTA and CDR2 FQGNSA. CDR3 length: 14 amino acids. This CDR3 is CASSSRGFQETQYF. In DNA, the CDR3 is TGTGCCAGCAGCTCTCGGGGTTTCCAAGAGACCCAGTACTTC.

This clone was recorded a few times. This chain joins TRBV19 and TRBJ2-2; 10 nucleotides match TRBD1. Per germline, CDR1 LNHDA and CDR2 SQIVND (reference sequence). The ends lost 5 bases at V and 5 bases at J; junction bases unmatched: 8. The CDR3 length is 16 residues. The CDR3 sequence is CASSASGTGVTGELFF. DNA of the CDR3: TGTGCCAGTAGTGCGTCCGGGACAGGGGTTACCGGGGAGCTGTTTTTT.